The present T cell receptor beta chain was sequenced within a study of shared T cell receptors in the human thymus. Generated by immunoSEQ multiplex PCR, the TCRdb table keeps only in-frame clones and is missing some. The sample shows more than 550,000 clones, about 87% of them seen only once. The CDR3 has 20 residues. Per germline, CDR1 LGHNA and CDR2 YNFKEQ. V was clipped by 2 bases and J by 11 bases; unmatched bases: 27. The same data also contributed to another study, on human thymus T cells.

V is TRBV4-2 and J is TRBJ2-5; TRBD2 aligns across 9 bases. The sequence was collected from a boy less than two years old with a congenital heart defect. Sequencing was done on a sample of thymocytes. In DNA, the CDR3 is TGTGCCAGCAGCCAAAGCGCCCGGGATGCGATCAGCGGGGGGTTTTGGGAGCAGTACTTC. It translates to CASSQSARDAISGGFWEQYF.